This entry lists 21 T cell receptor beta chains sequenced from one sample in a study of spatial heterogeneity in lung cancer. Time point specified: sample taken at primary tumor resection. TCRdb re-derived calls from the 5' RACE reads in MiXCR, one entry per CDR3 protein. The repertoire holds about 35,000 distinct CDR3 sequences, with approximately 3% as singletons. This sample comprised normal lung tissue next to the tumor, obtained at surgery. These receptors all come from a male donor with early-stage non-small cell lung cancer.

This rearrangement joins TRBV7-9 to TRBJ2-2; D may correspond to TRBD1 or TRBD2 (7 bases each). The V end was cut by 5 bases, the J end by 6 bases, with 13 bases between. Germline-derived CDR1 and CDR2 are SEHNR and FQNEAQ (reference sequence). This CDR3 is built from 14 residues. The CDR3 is CASSATGRAGELFF. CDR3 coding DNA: TGTGCCAGCAGCGCGACAGGGAGGGCCGGGGAGCTGTTTTTT.

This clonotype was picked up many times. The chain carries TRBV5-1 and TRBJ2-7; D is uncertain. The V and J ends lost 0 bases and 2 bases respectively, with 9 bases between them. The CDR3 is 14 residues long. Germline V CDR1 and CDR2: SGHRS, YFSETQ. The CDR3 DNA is TGCGCCAGCAGCTTGGATCCGGTCCCCTACGAGCAGTACTTC. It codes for CASSLDPVPYEQYF.

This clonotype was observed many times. The CDR3, as DNA: TGTGCCAGCAGTTACTCGGTTAGCGGGAGTTACGAGCAGTACTTC. Protein: CASSYSVSGSYEQYF. This chain connects TRBV6-5 to TRBJ2-7; TRBD2 matches 9 bases. Trimming at V came to 0 bases and at J to 4 bases, leaving 4 bases not matched to a gene. CDR3 length: 15 residues. Germline CDR1 reads MNHEY; CDR2 reads SVGAGI.

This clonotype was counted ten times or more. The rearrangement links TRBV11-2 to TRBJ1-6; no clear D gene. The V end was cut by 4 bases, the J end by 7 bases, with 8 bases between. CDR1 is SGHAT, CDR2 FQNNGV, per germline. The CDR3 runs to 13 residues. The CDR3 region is CASSSLENSPLHF. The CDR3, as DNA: TGTGCCAGCAGCTCCTTAGAAAATTCACCCCTCCACTTT.

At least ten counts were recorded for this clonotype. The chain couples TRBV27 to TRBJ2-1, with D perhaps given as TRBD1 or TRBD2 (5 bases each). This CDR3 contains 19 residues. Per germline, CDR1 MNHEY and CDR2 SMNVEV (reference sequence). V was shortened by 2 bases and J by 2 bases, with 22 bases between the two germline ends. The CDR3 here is CASSLRGYPSGDPYNEQFF. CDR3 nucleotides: TGTGCCAGCAGTTTAAGGGGATACCCCAGCGGTGACCCCTACAATGAGCAGTTCTTC.

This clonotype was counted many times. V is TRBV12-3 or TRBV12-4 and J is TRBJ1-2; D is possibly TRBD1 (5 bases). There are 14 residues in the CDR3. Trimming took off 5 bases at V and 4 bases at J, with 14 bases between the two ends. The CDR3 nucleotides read TGTGCCAGCAGTCTCCGGGACGGCCTCTATGGCTACACCTTC. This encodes CASSLRDGLYGYTF.

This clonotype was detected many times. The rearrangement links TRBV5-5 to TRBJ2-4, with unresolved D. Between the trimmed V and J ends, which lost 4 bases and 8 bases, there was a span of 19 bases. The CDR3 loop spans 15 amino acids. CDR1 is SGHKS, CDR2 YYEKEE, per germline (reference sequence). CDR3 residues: CASSPVEQREDIQYF. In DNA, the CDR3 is TGTGCCAGCAGCCCCGTGGAGCAACGAGAAGACATTCAGTACTTC.

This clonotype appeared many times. The CDR3: CASSLAGTSGITSTDTQYF. CDR3 in DNA: TGCGCCAGCAGCTTGGCAGGGACTAGCGGAATTACTAGCACAGATACGCAGTATTTT. The chain carries TRBV5-1 and TRBJ2-3, with 11 bases matching TRBD2. Germline-derived CDR1 and CDR2 are SGHRS and YFSETQ. The CDR3 covers 19 residues. With 0 bases clipped from V and 0 bases from J, the junction kept 9 bases outside the gene matches.

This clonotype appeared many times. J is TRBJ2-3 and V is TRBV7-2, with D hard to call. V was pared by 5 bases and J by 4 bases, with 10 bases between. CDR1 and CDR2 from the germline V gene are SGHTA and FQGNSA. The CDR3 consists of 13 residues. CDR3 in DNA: TGTGCCAGCAGCGTCAATTTTGCAGATACGCAGTATTTT. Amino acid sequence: CASSVNFADTQYF.

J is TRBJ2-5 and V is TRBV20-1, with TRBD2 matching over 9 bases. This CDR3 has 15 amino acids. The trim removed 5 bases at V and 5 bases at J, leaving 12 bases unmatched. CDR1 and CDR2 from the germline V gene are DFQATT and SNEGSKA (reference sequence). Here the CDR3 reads CSAHTLAGTGETQYF. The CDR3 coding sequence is TGCAGTGCTCATACTCTAGCGGGGACGGGGGAGACCCAGTACTTC.

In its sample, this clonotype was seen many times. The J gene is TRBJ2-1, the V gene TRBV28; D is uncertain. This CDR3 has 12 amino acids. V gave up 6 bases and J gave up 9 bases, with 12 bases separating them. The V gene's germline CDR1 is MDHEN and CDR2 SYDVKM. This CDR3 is CASRHPTAEQFF. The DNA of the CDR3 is TGTGCCAGCAGACATCCAACGGCTGAGCAGTTCTTC.

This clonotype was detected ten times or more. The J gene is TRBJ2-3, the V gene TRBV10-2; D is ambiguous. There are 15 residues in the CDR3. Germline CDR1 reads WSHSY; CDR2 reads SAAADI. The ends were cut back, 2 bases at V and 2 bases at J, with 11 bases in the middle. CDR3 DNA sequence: TGCGCCAGCAGTGAGGAAGGGCCTAACACAGATACGCAGTATTTT. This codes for CASSEEGPNTDTQYF.

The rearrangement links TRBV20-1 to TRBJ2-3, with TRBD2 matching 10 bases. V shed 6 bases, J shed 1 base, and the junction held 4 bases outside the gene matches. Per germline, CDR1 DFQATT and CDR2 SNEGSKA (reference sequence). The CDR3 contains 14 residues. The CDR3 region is CSASGGARTDTQYF. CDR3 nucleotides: TGCAGTGCCAGCGGGGGGGCCCGCACAGATACGCAGTATTTT.

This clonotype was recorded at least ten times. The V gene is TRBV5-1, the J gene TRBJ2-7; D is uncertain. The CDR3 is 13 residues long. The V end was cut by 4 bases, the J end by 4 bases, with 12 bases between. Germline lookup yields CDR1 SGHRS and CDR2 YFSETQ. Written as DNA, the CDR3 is TGCGCCAGCAGCCAGAATATCGGTTACGAGCAGTACTTC. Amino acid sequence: CASSQNIGYEQYF.

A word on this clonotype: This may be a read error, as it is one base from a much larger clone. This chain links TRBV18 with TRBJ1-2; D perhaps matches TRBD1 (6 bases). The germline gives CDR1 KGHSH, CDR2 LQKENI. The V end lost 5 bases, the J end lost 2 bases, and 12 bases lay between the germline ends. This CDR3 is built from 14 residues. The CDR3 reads CASSTWTVNYGYTF. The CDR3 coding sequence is TGTGCCAGCTCAACTTGGACAGTCAACTATGGCTACACCTTC.

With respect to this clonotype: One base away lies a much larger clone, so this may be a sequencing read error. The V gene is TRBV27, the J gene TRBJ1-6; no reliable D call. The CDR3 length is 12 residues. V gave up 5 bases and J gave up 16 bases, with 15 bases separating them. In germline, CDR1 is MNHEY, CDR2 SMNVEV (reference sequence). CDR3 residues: CASSRQDGGLHF. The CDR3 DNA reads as TGTGCCAGCAGTCGTCAGGACGGCGGACTCCACTTT.

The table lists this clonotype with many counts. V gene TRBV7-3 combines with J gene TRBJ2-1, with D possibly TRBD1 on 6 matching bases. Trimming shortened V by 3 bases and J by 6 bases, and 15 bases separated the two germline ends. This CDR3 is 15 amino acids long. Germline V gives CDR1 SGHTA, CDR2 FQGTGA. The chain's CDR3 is CASSFRRGSGNEQFF. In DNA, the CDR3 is TGTGCCAGCAGCTTTCGCAGGGGATCTGGCAATGAGCAGTTCTTC.

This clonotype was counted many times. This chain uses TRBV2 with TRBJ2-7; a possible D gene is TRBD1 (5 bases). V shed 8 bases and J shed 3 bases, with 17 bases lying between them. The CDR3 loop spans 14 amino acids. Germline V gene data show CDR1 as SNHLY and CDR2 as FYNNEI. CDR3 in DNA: TGTGCCAGCGTGGCACTCACCCAGGGCTACGAGCAGTACTTC. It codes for CASVALTQGYEQYF.

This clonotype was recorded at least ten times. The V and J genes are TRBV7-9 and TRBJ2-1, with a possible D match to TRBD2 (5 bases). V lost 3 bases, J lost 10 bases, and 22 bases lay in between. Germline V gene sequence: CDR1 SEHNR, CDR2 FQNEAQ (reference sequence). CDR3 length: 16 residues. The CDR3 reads CASSLRVGALPEEQFF. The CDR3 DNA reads TGTGCCAGCAGCTTGCGGGTTGGAGCCTTGCCGGAGGAGCAGTTCTTC.

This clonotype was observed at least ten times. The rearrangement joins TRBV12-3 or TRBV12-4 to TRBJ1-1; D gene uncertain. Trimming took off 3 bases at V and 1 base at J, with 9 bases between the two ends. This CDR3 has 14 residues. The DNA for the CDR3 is TGTGCCAGCAGTTTCGCCAGAACGAACACTGAAGCTTTCTTT. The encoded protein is CASSFARTNTEAFF.

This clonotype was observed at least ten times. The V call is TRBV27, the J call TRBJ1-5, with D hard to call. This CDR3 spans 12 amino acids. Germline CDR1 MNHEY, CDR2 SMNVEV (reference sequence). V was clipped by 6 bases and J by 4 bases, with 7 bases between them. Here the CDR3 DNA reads TGTGCCAGCAGCGTAGGGAATCAGCCCCAGCATTTT. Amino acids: CASSVGNQPQHF.